These T cell receptor beta chains were read from a single sample in a study of cytomegalovirus exposure and HLA in healthy donors. TCRdb's table, derived via immunoSEQ multiplex PCR, lists solely in-frame clones and lacks some. The sample lists 150,000 to 200,000 clones; roughly 80% were seen once. Sequencing was performed on PBMCs. The receptors here all came from a man in his forties or fifties in good health and CMV-seronegative. The CDR3 runs from the conserved cysteine through the conserved F or W.

V gene: TRBV9; J gene: TRBJ1-6; CDR3 protein: CASSPGQGKNSPLHF
V gene: TRBV10-2; J gene: TRBJ2-2; CDR3 protein: CASFPEGLPNTGELFF
V gene: TRBV18; J gene: TRBJ2-1; CDR3 protein: CASSPGTGRNNEQFF
V gene: TRBV7-9; J gene: TRBJ2-7; CDR3 protein: CASSRDSLREQYF
V gene: TRBV21-1; J gene: TRBJ1-5; CDR3 protein: CASSKPQCWGQGNQPQHF
V gene: TRBV30; J gene: TRBJ1-1; CDR3 protein: CAWSGRRAVTEAFF
V gene: TRBV27; J gene: TRBJ1-1; CDR3 protein: CASSLRPGGTGRGTTEAFF
V gene: TRBV7-9; J gene: TRBJ1-1; CDR3 protein: CSSSLRQVDTEAFF
V gene: TRBV27; J gene: TRBJ2-7; CDR3 protein: CASSLNAGGASYEQYF
V gene: TRBV5-6; J gene: TRBJ2-1; CDR3 protein: CASSLVQNAYNEQFF
V gene: TRBV6-5; J gene: TRBJ1-1; CDR3 protein: CASSSLRGSSEAFF
V gene: TRBV5-1; J gene: TRBJ2-2; CDR3 protein: CASTSDRGRIGELFF
V gene: TRBV5-1; J gene: TRBJ1-1; CDR3 protein: CASSLAGTGNTEAFF
V gene: TRBV7-2; J gene: TRBJ2-1; CDR3 protein: CASSLGLRGLSYNEQFF
V gene: TRBV11-2; J gene: TRBJ1-3; CDR3 protein: CASSLGGGKTGNTIYF
V gene: TRBV10-3; J gene: TRBJ2-7; CDR3 protein: CATQGSSYEQYF
V gene: TRBV27; J gene: TRBJ1-3; CDR3 protein: CASSLQGSGNTIYF
V gene: TRBV4-3; J gene: TRBJ2-3; CDR3 protein: CASSQSGGFLDTQYF
V gene: TRBV18; J gene: TRBJ1-4; CDR3 protein: CASSPAGRRATNEKLFF
V gene: TRBV6-1; J gene: TRBJ2-7; CDR3 protein: CASSSLAGGSYEQYF
V gene: TRBV29-1; J gene: TRBJ2-3; CDR3 protein: CSVDEQSTDTQYF
V gene: TRBV7-9; J gene: TRBJ1-6; CDR3 protein: CASSLAQDSPLHF
V gene: TRBV5-1; J gene: TRBJ2-3; CDR3 protein: CASSFGGVNTDTQYF
V gene: TRBV28; J gene: TRBJ1-6; CDR3 protein: CASSSRNSPLHF
V gene: TRBV2; J gene: TRBJ1-5; CDR3 protein: CACQGAQARGDQPQHF
V gene: TRBV11-2; J gene: TRBJ1-1; CDR3 protein: CASSLDPNRVATEAFF
V gene: TRBV6-5; J gene: TRBJ2-3; CDR3 protein: CASSVSGEDTQYF
V gene: TRBV7-6; J gene: TRBJ1-6; CDR3 protein: CASSFGTEDSPLHF
V gene: TRBV6-5; J gene: TRBJ1-1; CDR3 protein: CASSYQGGTEAFF
V gene: TRBV7-2; J gene: TRBJ1-2; CDR3 protein: CASSLSPEVVGYTF
V gene: TRBV7-6; J gene: TRBJ1-4; CDR3 protein: CASSTPEGAHEKLFF
V gene: TRBV15; J gene: TRBJ1-4; CDR3 protein: CATSVDSSTNEKLFF
V gene: TRBV30; J gene: TRBJ2-3; CDR3 protein: CAWSGPSSSTDTQYF
V gene: TRBV7-9; J gene: TRBJ1-2; CDR3 protein: CASSSSVSGYTF
V gene: TRBV19; J gene: TRBJ1-5; CDR3 protein: CASSIGGSDPQHF
V gene: TRBV30; J gene: TRBJ2-1; CDR3 protein: CAWSGYPPDRRTGGSSSYNEQFF
V gene: TRBV27; J gene: TRBJ1-1; CDR3 protein: CASSLRPGNEAFF
V gene: TRBV29-1; J gene: TRBJ2-1; CDR3 protein: CSVVYGAWGGGEQFF
V gene: TRBV19; J gene: TRBJ1-1; CDR3 protein: CASSIGAGNTEAFF
V gene: TRBV19; J gene: TRBJ2-7; CDR3 protein: CATSDRGARGRYEQYF
V gene: TRBV19; J gene: TRBJ2-1; CDR3 protein: CASSTEGQTFYNEQFF
V gene: TRBV5-6; J gene: TRBJ2-4; CDR3 protein: CASLGQAGGNIQYF
V gene: TRBV5-1; J gene: TRBJ2-2; CDR3 protein: CASSLTGGLNTGELFF
V gene: TRBV7-2; J gene: TRBJ2-3; CDR3 protein: CASSLGTGVLDTQYF
V gene: TRBV6-5; J gene: TRBJ2-7; CDR3 protein: CASSYEAGRYEQYF
V gene: TRBV10-2; J gene: TRBJ1-1; CDR3 protein: CASITVGAGTEAFF
V gene: TRBV5-1; J gene: TRBJ2-1; CDR3 protein: CASSLRPPVGVYNEQFF
V gene: TRBV27; J gene: TRBJ2-3; CDR3 protein: CASSLFARLRTDTQYF
V gene: TRBV6-5; J gene: TRBJ2-5; CDR3 protein: CASRRTGGAMETQYF
V gene: TRBV20-1; J gene: TRBJ1-2; CDR3 protein: CSAVRGSGYTF
V gene: TRBV7-9; J gene: TRBJ2-2; CDR3 protein: CSSSSRDSSNTGELFF
V gene: TRBV7-2; J gene: TRBJ2-1; CDR3 protein: CASSSTGGSYNEQFF
V gene: TRBV19; J gene: TRBJ2-6; CDR3 protein: CASSTGGTGANVLTF